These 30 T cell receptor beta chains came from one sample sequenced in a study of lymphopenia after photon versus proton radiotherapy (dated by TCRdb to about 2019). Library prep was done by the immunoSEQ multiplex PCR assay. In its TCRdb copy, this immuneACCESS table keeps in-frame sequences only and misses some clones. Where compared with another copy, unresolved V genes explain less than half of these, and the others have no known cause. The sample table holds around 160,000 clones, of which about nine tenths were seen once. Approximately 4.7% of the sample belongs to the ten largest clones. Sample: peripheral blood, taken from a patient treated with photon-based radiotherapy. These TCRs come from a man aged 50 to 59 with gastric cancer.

The CDR3 spells CASNTGTQSLTNYGYTF. Written as DNA, the CDR3 is TGTGCCAGTAATACCGGGACTCAGTCCCTTACTAACTATGGCTACACCTTC. The chain combines TRBV19 with TRBJ1-2; D perhaps matches TRBD1 (5 bases). The CDR3 extends over 17 amino acids. CDR1 and CDR2 from the germline V gene are LNHDA and SQIVND (reference sequence). Deletions cut 7 bases from V and 0 bases from J, with 21 bases between. The whole variable domain, filled in from reference TRBV19 and TRBJ1-2, reads DGGITQSPKYLFRKEGQNVTLSCEQNLNHDAMYWYRQDPGQGLRLIYYSQIVNDFQKGDIAEGYSVSREKKESFPLTVTSAQKNPTAFYLCASNTGTQSLTNYGYTFGSGTRLTVV.

In nucleotides, the CDR3 is TGTGCCAGCAGGGGACAGTACAGCCCTGTCCCTGAAGCTTTCTTT. Protein product: CASRGQYSPVPEAFF. The V call is TRBV6-1, the J call TRBJ1-1; 7 nucleotides line up with TRBD1. The CDR3 length is 15 residues. Unmatched junction bases numbered 13, after V lost 6 bases and J lost 6 bases. Germline V gene data show CDR1 as MNHNS and CDR2 as SASEGT.

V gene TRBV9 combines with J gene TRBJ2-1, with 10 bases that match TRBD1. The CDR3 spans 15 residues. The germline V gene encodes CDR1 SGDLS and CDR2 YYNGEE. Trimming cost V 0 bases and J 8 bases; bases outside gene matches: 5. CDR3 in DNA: TGTGCCAGCAGCGTAGGGGACAGGGGAAGGGATGAGCAGTTCTTC. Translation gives CASSVGDRGRDEQFF. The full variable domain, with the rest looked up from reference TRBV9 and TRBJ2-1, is DSGVTQTPKHLITATGQRVTLRCSPRSGDLSVYWYQQSLDQGLQFLIQYYNGEERAKGNILERFSAQQFPDLHSELNLSSLELGDSALYFCASSVGDRGRDEQFFGPGTRLTVL.

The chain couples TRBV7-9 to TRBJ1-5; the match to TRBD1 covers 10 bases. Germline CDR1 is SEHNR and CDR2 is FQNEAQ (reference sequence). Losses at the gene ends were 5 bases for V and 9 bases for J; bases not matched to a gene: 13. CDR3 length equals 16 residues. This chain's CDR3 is CASSPAGTGAPGPQHF. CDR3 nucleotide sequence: TGTGCCAGCAGCCCCGCGGGGACAGGGGCCCCCGGGCCCCAGCATTTT.

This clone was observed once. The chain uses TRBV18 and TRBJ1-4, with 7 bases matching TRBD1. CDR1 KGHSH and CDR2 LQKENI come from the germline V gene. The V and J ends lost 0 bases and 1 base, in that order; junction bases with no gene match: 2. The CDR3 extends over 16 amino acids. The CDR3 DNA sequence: TGTGCCAGCTCACCACCGAACAGGGGAACTAATGAAAAACTGTTTTTT. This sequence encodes CASSPPNRGTNEKLFF.

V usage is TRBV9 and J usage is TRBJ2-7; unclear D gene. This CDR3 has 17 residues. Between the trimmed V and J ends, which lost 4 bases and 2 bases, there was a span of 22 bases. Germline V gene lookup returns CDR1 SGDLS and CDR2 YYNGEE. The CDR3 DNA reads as TGTGCCAGCAGCCCAACCCCTTTGACCGATACCACCTACGAGCAGTACTTC. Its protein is CASSPTPLTDTTYEQYF.

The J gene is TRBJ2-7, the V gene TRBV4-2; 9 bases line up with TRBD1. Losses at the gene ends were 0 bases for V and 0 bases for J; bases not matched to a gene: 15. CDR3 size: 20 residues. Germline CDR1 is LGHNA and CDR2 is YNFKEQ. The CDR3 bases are TGTGCCAGCAGCCAAGAAACGTGGGGACAGGGAAGATCGAGCTCCTACGAGCAGTACTTC. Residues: CASSQETWGQGRSSSYEQYF.

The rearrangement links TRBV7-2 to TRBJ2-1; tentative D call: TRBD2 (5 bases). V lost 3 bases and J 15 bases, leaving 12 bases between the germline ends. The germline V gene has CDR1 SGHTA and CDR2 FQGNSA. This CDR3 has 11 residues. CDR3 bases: TGTGCCAGCAGCTTGGGCGGCGGGTGGTTCTTC. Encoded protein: CASSLGGGWFF.

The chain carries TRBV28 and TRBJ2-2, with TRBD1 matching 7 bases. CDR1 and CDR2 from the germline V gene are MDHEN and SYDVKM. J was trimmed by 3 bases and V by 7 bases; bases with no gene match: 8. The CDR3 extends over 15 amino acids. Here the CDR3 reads CASTIDRVDTGELFF. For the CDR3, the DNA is TGTGCCAGCACCATAGACAGGGTTGACACCGGGGAGCTGTTTTTT.

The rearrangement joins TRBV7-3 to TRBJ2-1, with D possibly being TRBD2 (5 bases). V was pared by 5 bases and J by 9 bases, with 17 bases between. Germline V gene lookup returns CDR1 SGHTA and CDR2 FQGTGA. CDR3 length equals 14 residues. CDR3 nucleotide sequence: TGTGCCAGCAGCCTGGACTCGCACGAAGGTGAGCAGTTCTTC. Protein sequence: CASSLDSHEGEQFF.

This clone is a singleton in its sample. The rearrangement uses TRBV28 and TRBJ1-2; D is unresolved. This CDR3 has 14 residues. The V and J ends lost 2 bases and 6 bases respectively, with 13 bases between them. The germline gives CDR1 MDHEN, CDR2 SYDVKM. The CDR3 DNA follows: TGTGCCAGCAGTTTAGCCCGGCCCCGTAATGGCTACACCTTC. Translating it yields CASSLARPRNGYTF.

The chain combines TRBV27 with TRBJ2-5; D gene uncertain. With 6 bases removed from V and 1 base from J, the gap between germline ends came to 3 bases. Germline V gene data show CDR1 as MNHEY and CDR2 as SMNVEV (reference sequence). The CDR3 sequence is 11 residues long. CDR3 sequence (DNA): TGTGCCAGCAGGACCCAAGAGACCCAGTACTTC. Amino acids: CASRTQETQYF.

This chain's CDR3 is CASSLGADIAKNIQYF. CDR3 nucleotides: TGTGCCAGCAGTTTAGGGGCAGACATAGCCAAAAACATTCAGTACTTC. The chain carries TRBV27 and TRBJ2-4, with D possibly TRBD1 on 5 matching bases. V was clipped by 2 bases and J by 0 bases, with 11 bases between them. The CDR3 runs 16 residues. Germline lookup yields CDR1 MNHEY and CDR2 SMNVEV (reference sequence).

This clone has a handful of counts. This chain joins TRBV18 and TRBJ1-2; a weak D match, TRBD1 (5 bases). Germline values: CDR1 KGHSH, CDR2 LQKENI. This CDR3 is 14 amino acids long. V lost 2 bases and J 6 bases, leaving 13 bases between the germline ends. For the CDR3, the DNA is TGTGCCAGCTCACCATCGGGGGGTCGGGATGGCTACACCTTC. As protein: CASSPSGGRDGYTF.

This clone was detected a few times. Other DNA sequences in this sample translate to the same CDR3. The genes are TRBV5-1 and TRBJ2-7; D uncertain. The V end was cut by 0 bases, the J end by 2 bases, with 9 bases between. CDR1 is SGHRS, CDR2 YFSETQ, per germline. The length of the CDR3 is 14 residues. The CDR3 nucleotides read TGCGCCAGCAGCTTGGTAGTCAGCCCCTACGAGCAGTACTTC. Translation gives CASSLVVSPYEQYF.

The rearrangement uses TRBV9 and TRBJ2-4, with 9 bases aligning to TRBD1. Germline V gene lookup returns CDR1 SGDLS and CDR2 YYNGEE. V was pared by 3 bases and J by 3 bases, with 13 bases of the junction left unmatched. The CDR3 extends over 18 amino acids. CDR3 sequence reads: CASSGRRGTGNIKNIQYF. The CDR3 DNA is TGTGCCAGCAGCGGGAGAAGGGGGACAGGGAATATCAAAAACATTCAGTACTTC.

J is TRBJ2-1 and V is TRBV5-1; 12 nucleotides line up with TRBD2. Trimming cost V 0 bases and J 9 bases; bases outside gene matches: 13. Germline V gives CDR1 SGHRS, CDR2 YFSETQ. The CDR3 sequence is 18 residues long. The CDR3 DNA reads TGCGCCAGCAGCTTGGTTTCGACTAGCGGGAGAGTCCTCATTGAGCAGTTCTTC. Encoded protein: CASSLVSTSGRVLIEQFF.

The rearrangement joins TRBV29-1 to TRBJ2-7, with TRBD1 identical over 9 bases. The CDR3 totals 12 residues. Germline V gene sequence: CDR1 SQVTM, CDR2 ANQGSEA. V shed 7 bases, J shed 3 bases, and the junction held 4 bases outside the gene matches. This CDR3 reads CSAGTGFYEQYF. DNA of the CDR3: TGCAGCGCCGGGACAGGGTTCTACGAGCAGTACTTC.

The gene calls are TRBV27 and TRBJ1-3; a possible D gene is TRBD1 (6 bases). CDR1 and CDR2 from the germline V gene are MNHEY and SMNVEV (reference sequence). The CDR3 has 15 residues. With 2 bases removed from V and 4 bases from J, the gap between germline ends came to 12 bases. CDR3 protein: CASSLQGRPGNTIYF. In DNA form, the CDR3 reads TGTGCCAGCAGTTTACAGGGGCGACCCGGAAACACCATATATTTT.

The CDR3 spells CASSAPGTTYEQYF. The CDR3 DNA follows: TGTGCCAGCAGCGCCCCCGGGACTACCTACGAGCAGTACTTC. The V gene is TRBV9, the J gene TRBJ2-7; 7 positions match TRBD2. Germline V gives CDR1 SGDLS, CDR2 YYNGEE. The CDR3 spans 14 residues. J gave up 2 bases and V 3 bases, and 5 bases lay outside the gene matches.

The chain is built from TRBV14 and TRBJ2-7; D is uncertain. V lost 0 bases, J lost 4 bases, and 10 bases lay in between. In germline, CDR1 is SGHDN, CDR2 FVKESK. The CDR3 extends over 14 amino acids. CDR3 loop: CASSQDLQVYEQYF. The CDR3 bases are TGTGCCAGCAGCCAAGATCTGCAGGTGTACGAGCAGTACTTC.

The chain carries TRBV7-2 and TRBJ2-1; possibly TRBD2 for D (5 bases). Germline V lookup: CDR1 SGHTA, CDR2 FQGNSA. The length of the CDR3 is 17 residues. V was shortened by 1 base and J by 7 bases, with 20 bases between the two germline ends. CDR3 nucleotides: TGTGCCAGCAGCTTAGAGGTGAGCGGCCAGAGGCGGAATGAGCAGTTCTTC. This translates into CASSLEVSGQRRNEQFF.

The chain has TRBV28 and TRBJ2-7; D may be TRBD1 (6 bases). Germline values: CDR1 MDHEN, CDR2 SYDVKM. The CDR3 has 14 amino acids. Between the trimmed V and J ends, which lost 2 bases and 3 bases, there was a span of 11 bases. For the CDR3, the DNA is TGTGCCAGCAGTTTACAGGGGCAGGGCTACGAGCAGTACTTC. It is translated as CASSLQGQGYEQYF.

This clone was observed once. The CDR3 loop reads CASSLQGRNEQFF. Here the CDR3 DNA reads TGTGCCAGCAGCTTACAGGGGAGGAATGAGCAGTTCTTC. The chain joins TRBV11-3 to TRBJ2-1, with D perhaps assigned TRBD1 or TRBD2 (6 bases each). V lost 2 bases to trimming and J lost 7 bases, with 9 bases between them. Germline V CDR1 and CDR2: SGHNT, YENEEA. The CDR3 covers 13 residues.

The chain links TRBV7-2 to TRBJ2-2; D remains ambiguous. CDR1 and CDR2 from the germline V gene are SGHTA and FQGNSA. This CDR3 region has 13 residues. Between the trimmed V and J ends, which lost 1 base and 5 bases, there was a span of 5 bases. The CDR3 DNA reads TGTGCCAGCAGCTTAGAGACTACCGGGGAGCTGTTTTTT. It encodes CASSLETTGELFF.

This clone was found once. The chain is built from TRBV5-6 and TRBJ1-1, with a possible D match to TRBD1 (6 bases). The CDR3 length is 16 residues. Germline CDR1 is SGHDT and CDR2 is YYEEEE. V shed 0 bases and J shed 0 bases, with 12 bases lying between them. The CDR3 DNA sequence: TGTGCCAGCAGCTTGGCACAGGGCCTAGTGAACACTGAAGCTTTCTTT. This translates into CASSLAQGLVNTEAFF.

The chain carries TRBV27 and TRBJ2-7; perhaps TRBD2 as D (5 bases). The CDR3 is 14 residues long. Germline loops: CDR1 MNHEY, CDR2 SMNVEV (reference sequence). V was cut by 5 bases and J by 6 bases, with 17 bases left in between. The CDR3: CASSPPGKKGEQYF. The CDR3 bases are TGTGCCAGCAGTCCCCCCGGGAAGAAAGGCGAGCAGTACTTC.

CDR3: CASSLGLADNEQFF. The CDR3 nucleotides are TGTGCCAGCAGCTTAGGTCTAGCGGACAATGAGCAGTTCTTC. The chain carries TRBV7-9 and TRBJ2-1; 7 nucleotides line up with TRBD2. The ends lost 1 base at V and 5 bases at J; junction bases unmatched: 2. CDR1 is SEHNR and CDR2 is FQNEAQ in the germline V gene (reference sequence). The CDR3 is 14 residues long.

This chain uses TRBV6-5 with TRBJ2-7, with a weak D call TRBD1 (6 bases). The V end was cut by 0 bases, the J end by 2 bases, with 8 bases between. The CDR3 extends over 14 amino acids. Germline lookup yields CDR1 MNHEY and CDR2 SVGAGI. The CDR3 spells CASSYSRDTYEQYF. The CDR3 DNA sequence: TGTGCCAGCAGTTACTCCCGGGACACCTACGAGCAGTACTTC.

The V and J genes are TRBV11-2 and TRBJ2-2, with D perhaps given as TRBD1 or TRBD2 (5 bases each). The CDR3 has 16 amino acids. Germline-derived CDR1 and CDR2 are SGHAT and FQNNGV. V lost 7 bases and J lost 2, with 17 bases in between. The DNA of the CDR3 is TGTGCCAGCACCGTGAGGGGCAGCCTAAACACCGGGGAGCTGTTTTTT. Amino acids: CASTVRGSLNTGELFF. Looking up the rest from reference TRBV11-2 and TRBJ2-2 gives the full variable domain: EAGVAQSPRYKIIEKRQSVAFWCNPISGHATLYWYQQILGQGPKLLIQFQNNGVVDDSQLPKDRFSAERLKGVDSTLKIQPAKLEDSAVYLCASTVRGSLNTGELFFGEGSRLTVL.